The 30 T cell receptor beta chains given below trace back to one sample, sequenced in a study of PD-L1 blockade in urothelial cancer. Some clones are missing from TCRdb's copy, which holds only in-frame ones; the method was immunoSEQ multiplex PCR. The sample carries about 70,000 clones, 84% recorded once. The material was PBMCs, obtained around atezolizumab (anti-PD-L1) treatment. All receptors derive from a man aged 65-85 years with urothelial cancer.

This chain uses TRBV7-2 with TRBJ2-7; maybe TRBD2 (6 bases). The CDR3 loop spans 13 amino acids. Trimming stripped 4 bases from V and 6 bases from J, with 13 bases between. Looked up from germline, CDR1 is SGHTA and CDR2 is FQGNSA. The CDR3 coding sequence is TGTGCCAGCAGCTCCTTCACGGAGGGCGAGCAGTACTTC. It encodes CASSSFTEGEQYF. Full variable domain (rest looked up from reference TRBV7-2 and TRBJ2-7): GAGVSQSPSNKVTEKGKDVELRCDPISGHTALYWYRQSLGQGLEFLIYFQGNSAPDKSGLPSDRFSAERTGGSVSTLTIQRTQQEDSAVYLCASSSFTEGEQYFGPGTRLTVT.

The V and J genes are TRBV10-3 and TRBJ2-7; 8 nucleotides line up with TRBD1. CDR3 size: 17 residues. Germline V gives CDR1 ENHRY, CDR2 SYGVKD. With V trimmed by 2 bases and J by 2 bases, 11 bases remained unmatched. DNA for the CDR3: TGTGCCATCAGTGAGACTTATACCGGACAGGGCGCCTACGAGCAGTACTTC. As protein: CAISETYTGQGAYEQYF.

This clone was observed a single time. The V gene is TRBV4-2, the J gene TRBJ2-7, with D perhaps matching TRBD2 (5 bases). The CDR3 is 14 residues long. The germline CDR1 and CDR2 sequences are LGHNA and YNFKEQ. V was cut by 1 base and J by 2 bases, with 9 bases left in between. CDR3 bases: TGTGCCAGCAGCCAAGTCGAGGGAACCTACGAGCAGTACTTC. Protein: CASSQVEGTYEQYF.

The chain employs TRBV11-2 and TRBJ2-6; D uncertain. Trimming left V 1 base short and J 2 bases short, with 6 bases between. The CDR3 runs to 15 residues. Germline CDR1 is SGHAT and CDR2 is FQNNGV. CDR3 loop: CASSLGATGANVLTF. The CDR3 DNA reads TGTGCCAGCAGCTTAGGGGCGACTGGGGCCAACGTCCTGACTTTC.

The genes are TRBV15 and TRBJ2-7, with D possibly matching TRBD2 (6 bases). Germline V gene sequence: CDR1 LNHNV, CDR2 YYDKDF (reference sequence). The CDR3 sequence is 19 residues long. V was shortened by 0 bases and J by 3 bases, with 24 bases between the two germline ends. The CDR3 sequence: CATSRDFSGLPPLNYEQYF. The CDR3 nucleotides are TGTGCCACCAGCAGAGATTTTTCGGGACTCCCCCCCCTGAACTACGAGCAGTACTTC.

This chain uses TRBV25-1 with TRBJ1-2, with TRBD1 as a possible D gene (6 bases). The CDR3 is 15 residues long. The V end was cut by 8 bases, the J end by 4 bases, with 20 bases between. Germline V gives CDR1 MGHDK, CDR2 SYGVNS. CDR3 region: CASFHRGGGIYGYTF. The CDR3 coding sequence is TGTGCCAGCTTCCACCGGGGGGGCGGCATCTATGGCTACACCTTC.

The CDR3 here is CASSLLGLAASYEQYF. Here the CDR3 DNA reads TGTGCCAGCAGTTTATTGGGACTAGCGGCCTCCTACGAGCAGTACTTC. The chain has TRBV28 and TRBJ2-7; 11 bases match TRBD2. The V gene's germline CDR1 is MDHEN and CDR2 SYDVKM. The J segment lost 0 bases and the V segment lost 1 base, leaving 2 bases of the junction unmatched. This CDR3 has 16 residues. The complete variable domain, with remaining parts taken from reference TRBV28 and TRBJ2-7, reads DVKVTQSSRYLVKRTGEKVFLECVQDMDHENMFWYRQDPGLGLRLIYFSYDVKMKEKGDIPEGYSVSREKKERFSLILESASTNQTSMYLCASSLLGLAASYEQYFGPGTRLTVT.

The chain joins TRBV2 to TRBJ1-2; TRBD1 matches at 7 bases. The length of the CDR3 is 15 residues. CDR1 is SNHLY and CDR2 is FYNNEI in the germline V gene. The junction had 11 bases not matched to a gene; V was cut back by 4 bases and J by 6 bases. CDR3 in DNA: TGTGCCAGCAGTGCTCTCCGGGACAGTGATCATGGCTACACCTTC. It encodes CASSALRDSDHGYTF.

This chain connects TRBV28 to TRBJ1-2; TRBD1 is a possible D gene (6 bases). The V and J ends lost 2 bases and 5 bases respectively, with 18 bases between them. This CDR3 spans 16 amino acids. Germline assignment: CDR1 MDHEN and CDR2 SYDVKM. This chain's CDR3 is CASSLTPGGAGYGYTF. The DNA of the CDR3 is TGTGCCAGCAGTTTAACCCCCGGGGGGGCCGGGTATGGCTACACCTTC.

The chain uses TRBV2 and TRBJ1-4; D is possibly TRBD1 (6 bases). The germline V gene encodes CDR1 SNHLY and CDR2 FYNNEI. This CDR3 has 15 residues. Between the trimmed V and J ends, which lost 8 bases and 8 bases, there was a span of 21 bases. CDR3 nucleotides: TGTGCCAGCGCCGAGGGGGGGGGCGTCGGAGAAAAACTGTTTTTT. Translated, it gives CASAEGGGVGEKLFF.

This clone was seen only a few times. The chain links TRBV27 to TRBJ2-5, with D perhaps matching TRBD2 (5 bases). The CDR3 is 14 amino acids. Trimming stripped 4 bases from V and 4 bases from J, with 13 bases between. From germline, CDR1 is MNHEY and CDR2 SMNVEV (reference sequence). The CDR3 protein is CASSSTRMGETQYF. In nucleotides, the CDR3 is TGTGCCAGCAGTTCCACTAGAATGGGAGAGACCCAGTACTTC.

The chain couples TRBV28 to TRBJ1-1; 8 bases line up with TRBD1. From germline, CDR1 is MDHEN and CDR2 SYDVKM. This CDR3 has 12 amino acids. J gave up 4 bases and V 6 bases, and 1 base lay outside the gene matches. CDR3 protein: CASRTGGTEAFF. DNA for the CDR3: TGTGCCAGCAGAACAGGGGGCACTGAAGCTTTCTTT.

The chain carries TRBV6-5 and TRBJ2-1; TRBD2 agrees at 7 bases. V gave up 2 bases and J gave up 6 bases; unmatched junction bases: 7. CDR1 and CDR2 from the germline V gene are MNHEY and SVGAGI. This CDR3 comprises 15 residues. The CDR3 nucleotides read TGTGCCAGCAGTTACACTAGCGCCAGTTTCAATGAGCAGTTCTTC. This sequence encodes CASSYTSASFNEQFF.

This clone was detected many times. The chain links TRBV9 to TRBJ1-1, with 8 bases lining up with TRBD1. The CDR3 is 17 amino acids. Germline V CDR1 and CDR2: SGDLS, YYNGEE. J gave up 4 bases and V 0 bases, and 11 bases lay outside the gene matches. Written as DNA, the CDR3 is TGTGCCAGCAGCGTAGATCCGCAGGGGGCTCGTAGCACTGAAGCTTTCTTT. Translated, it gives CASSVDPQGARSTEAFF.

This clone was counted between two and nine times. This chain joins TRBV9 and TRBJ2-2; TRBD2 aligns across 11 bases. The CDR3 covers 19 residues. V lost 4 bases and J lost 5; bases outside the gene matches: 16. Germline assignment: CDR1 SGDLS and CDR2 YYNGEE. In nucleotides, the CDR3 is TGTGCCAGCAGCCCCCAAGGGCTAGCGGGAGGTTTGGGGACCGGGGAGCTGTTTTTT. As protein: CASSPQGLAGGLGTGELFF.

This chain joins TRBV25-1 and TRBJ1-1; 7 bases map to TRBD1. Germline lookup yields CDR1 MGHDK and CDR2 SYGVNS. CDR3 size: 15 residues. V lost 4 bases, J lost 7 bases, and 12 bases stayed unmatched. The CDR3 is CASSAHPTGPNEAFF. The CDR3 nucleotides read TGTGCCAGCAGTGCGCACCCGACAGGGCCGAATGAAGCTTTCTTT.

The chain has TRBV9 and TRBJ1-4; D is ambiguous. CDR1 SGDLS and CDR2 YYNGEE come from the germline V gene. With 0 bases removed from V and 7 bases from J, the gap between germline ends came to 10 bases. The CDR3 length is 14 residues. CDR3 coding DNA: TGTGCCAGCAGCGTAGGACCCTCGGGTGAAAAACTGTTTTTT. Its protein product is CASSVGPSGEKLFF.

The chain carries TRBV5-1 and TRBJ2-5; tentatively, D is TRBD1 (6 bases). This CDR3 has 15 residues. The ends were cut back, 0 bases at V and 3 bases at J, with 12 bases in the middle. The germline CDR1 and CDR2 sequences are SGHRS and YFSETQ. CDR3 nucleotide sequence: TGCGCCAGCAGCTTGGGGGGGCTACGAGAAGAGACCCAGTACTTC. This codes for CASSLGGLREETQYF. The entire variable domain, with the rest obtained from reference TRBV5-1 and TRBJ2-5, is as follows: KAGVTQTPRYLIKTRGQQVTLSCSPISGHRSVSWYQQTPGQGLQFLFEYFSETQRNKGNFPGRFSGRQFSNSRSEMNVSTLELGDSALYLCASSLGGLREETQYFGPGTRLLVL.

This clone was observed a handful of times. The CDR3 sequence: CASSLSQGSEQFF. CDR3 nucleotides: TGTGCCAGCAGTTTATCTCAGGGTTCCGAGCAGTTCTTC. The rearrangement uses TRBV27 and TRBJ2-1, with D perhaps TRBD1 (5 bases). Germline CDR1 is MNHEY and CDR2 is SMNVEV (reference sequence). CDR3 length equals 13 residues. V lost 0 bases to trimming and J lost 10 bases, with 10 bases between them.

As for this clone: The same CDR3 is also encoded by other DNA sequences in this sample. This chain joins TRBV14 and TRBJ1-1, with no clear D. Per the germline V gene, CDR1 is SGHDN and CDR2 is FVKESK. The CDR3 contains 15 residues. The germline V and J ends were trimmed by 4 bases and 0 bases, with 12 bases remaining between them. For the CDR3, the DNA is TGTGCCAGCAGCCGTAGGACGGGGATGAACACTGAAGCTTTCTTT. It yields the protein CASSRRTGMNTEAFF. Full variable domain (missing parts from reference TRBV14 and TRBJ1-1): EAGVTQFPSHSVIEKGQTVTLRCDPISGHDNLYWYRRVMGKEIKFLLHFVKESKQDESGMPNNRFLAERTGGTYSTLKVQPAELEDSGVYFCASSRRTGMNTEAFFGQGTRLTVV.

The chain couples TRBV19 to TRBJ1-5, with 7 bases that match TRBD1. Germline lookup yields CDR1 LNHDA and CDR2 SQIVND (reference sequence). Trimming took 1 base from V and 5 from J; bases not matched to a gene: 8. The CDR3 extends over 16 amino acids. CDR3 region: CASSIVWTGVDQPQHF. As DNA, the CDR3 is TGTGCCAGTAGTATAGTCTGGACAGGAGTTGATCAGCCCCAGCATTTT.

The gene calls are TRBV19 and TRBJ2-6, with 8 positions matching TRBD1. Trimming took 7 bases from V and 2 from J; bases not matched to a gene: 10. Germline CDR1 and CDR2: LNHDA and SQIVND (reference sequence). The CDR3 has 17 residues. In DNA form, the CDR3 reads TGTGCCAGTACCTCCGGACAGGGAGGACCTGGGGCCAACGTCCTGACTTTC. This translates into CASTSGQGGPGANVLTF. The whole variable domain, filled in from reference TRBV19 and TRBJ2-6, reads DGGITQSPKYLFRKEGQNVTLSCEQNLNHDAMYWYRQDPGQGLRLIYYSQIVNDFQKGDIAEGYSVSREKKESFPLTVTSAQKNPTAFYLCASTSGQGGPGANVLTFGAGSRLTVL.

The V gene is TRBV29-1, the J gene TRBJ2-7, with 10 bases that match TRBD1. Germline lookup yields CDR1 SQVTM and CDR2 ANQGSEA. The ends lost 7 bases at V and 3 bases at J; junction bases unmatched: 3. The CDR3 has 12 amino acids. The CDR3 is CSARDRGYEQYF. In nucleotides, the CDR3 is TGCAGCGCGCGGGACAGGGGCTACGAGCAGTACTTC.

This rearrangement joins TRBV6-1 to TRBJ2-4; maybe TRBD2 (6 bases). Trimming pared 6 bases from V and 7 bases from J, leaving 10 bases between. Germline V lookup: CDR1 MNHNS, CDR2 SASEGT. The CDR3 has 12 residues. This chain's CDR3 is CASSRRGNIQYF. The CDR3 DNA is TGTGCCAGCAGCCGTCGGGGGAACATTCAGTACTTC.

This clone was found once. This chain links TRBV2 with TRBJ2-1, with 10 bases identical to TRBD2. This CDR3 comprises 15 residues. J lost 5 bases, V lost 2 bases, and 3 bases had no gene match. CDR1 and CDR2 from the germline V gene are SNHLY and FYNNEI. CDR3 coding DNA: TGTGCCAGCAGTGAATGGACTAGCGGAGACAATGAGCAGTTCTTC. Translation gives CASSEWTSGDNEQFF.

This chain joins TRBV5-4 and TRBJ2-7; maybe TRBD2 (6 bases). Germline V CDR1 and CDR2: SGHNT, YYREEE (reference sequence). The CDR3 contains 15 residues. Trimming removed 5 bases from V and 3 bases from J, with 18 bases in between. CDR3 residues: CASSPRVGGLYEQYF. CDR3 DNA sequence: TGTGCCAGCAGTCCCCGGGTGGGAGGTCTCTACGAGCAGTACTTC. The full variable domain, in which reference TRBV5-4 and TRBJ2-7 provide the parts outside the CDR3, is ETGVTQSPTHLIKTRGQQVTLRCSSQSGHNTVSWYQQALGQGPQFIFQYYREEENGRGNFPPRFSGLQFPNYSSELNVNALELDDSALYLCASSPRVGGLYEQYFGPGTRLTVT.

The CDR3 nucleotides are TGTGCCAGCAGCGCCACCGGGACAGCCTACAATGAGCAGTTCTTC. The encoded protein is CASSATGTAYNEQFF. The chain joins TRBV9 to TRBJ2-1; TRBD1 aligns across 7 bases. Losses at the gene ends were 3 bases for V and 2 bases for J; bases not matched to a gene: 5. The CDR3 consists of 15 residues. Per the germline V gene, CDR1 is SGDLS and CDR2 is YYNGEE.

CDR3 in amino acids: CASSFYGTDTQYF. The DNA for the CDR3 is TGTGCCAGCAGTTTCTATGGCACAGATACGCAGTATTTT. The J gene is TRBJ2-3, the V gene TRBV28; D unresolved. V gave up 3 bases and J gave up 1 base, with 5 bases separating them. Germline CDR1 and CDR2: MDHEN and SYDVKM. The CDR3 is 13 amino acids. Together with reference TRBV28 and TRBJ2-3, the CDR3 gives the full variable domain: DVKVTQSSRYLVKRTGEKVFLECVQDMDHENMFWYRQDPGLGLRLIYFSYDVKMKEKGDIPEGYSVSREKKERFSLILESASTNQTSMYLCASSFYGTDTQYFGPGTRLTVL.

The CDR3, as DNA: TGCAGTGCGGCAGGGAAAGAGACCCAGTACTTC. Translated, it gives CSAAGKETQYF. The V gene is TRBV20-1, the J gene TRBJ2-5; a weak D match, TRBD1 (5 bases). V was trimmed by 6 bases and J by 3 bases, leaving 8 bases between them. This CDR3 is built from 11 residues. CDR1 and CDR2 (germline): DFQATT, SNEGSKA (reference sequence).

The chain is built from TRBV5-1 and TRBJ2-1; D might be TRBD2 (7 bases). This CDR3 contains 15 residues. Germline V gene lookup returns CDR1 SGHRS and CDR2 YFSETQ. V was clipped by 0 bases and J by 4 bases, with 11 bases between them. Written as DNA, the CDR3 is TGCGCCAGCAGCTTGGGGGGGGGCGAGTACAATGAGCAGTTCTTC. It is translated as CASSLGGGEYNEQFF.